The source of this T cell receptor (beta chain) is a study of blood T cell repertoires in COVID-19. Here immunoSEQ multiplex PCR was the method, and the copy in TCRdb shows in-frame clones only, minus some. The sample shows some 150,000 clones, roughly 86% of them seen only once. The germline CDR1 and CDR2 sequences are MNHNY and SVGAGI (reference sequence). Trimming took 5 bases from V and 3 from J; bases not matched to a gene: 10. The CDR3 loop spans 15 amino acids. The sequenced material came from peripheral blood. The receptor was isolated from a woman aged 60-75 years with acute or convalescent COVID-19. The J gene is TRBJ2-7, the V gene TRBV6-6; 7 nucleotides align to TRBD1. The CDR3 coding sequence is TGTGCCAGCAGTCCTTACAGGGGTGGGGGCTACGAGCAGTACTTC. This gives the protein CASSPYRGGGYEQYF.